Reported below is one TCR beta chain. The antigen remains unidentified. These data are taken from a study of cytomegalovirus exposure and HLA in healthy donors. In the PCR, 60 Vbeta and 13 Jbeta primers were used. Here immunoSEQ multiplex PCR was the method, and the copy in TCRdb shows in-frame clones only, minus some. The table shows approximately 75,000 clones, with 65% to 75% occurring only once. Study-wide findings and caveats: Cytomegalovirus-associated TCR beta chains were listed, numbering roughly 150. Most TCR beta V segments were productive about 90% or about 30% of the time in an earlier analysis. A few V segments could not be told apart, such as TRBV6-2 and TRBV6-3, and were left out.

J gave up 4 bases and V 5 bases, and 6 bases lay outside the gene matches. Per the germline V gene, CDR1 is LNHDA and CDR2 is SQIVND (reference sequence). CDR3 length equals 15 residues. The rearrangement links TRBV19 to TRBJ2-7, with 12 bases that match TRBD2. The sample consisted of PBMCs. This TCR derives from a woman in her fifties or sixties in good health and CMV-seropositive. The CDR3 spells CASSAGTSGLYEQYF. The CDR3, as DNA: TGTGCCAGTAGTGCCGGGACTAGCGGGTTATACGAGCAGTACTTC.